This T cell receptor beta chain was identified in a study of CD8 T cells in ankylosing spondylitis. From the 5' RACE reads, TCRdb called clonotypes with MiXCR, one entry per CDR3 protein. The sample gives about 250,000 distinct CDR3 sequences, over 9.5% of which show up once; around 3% is in the top ten. A note on this clonotype: Its target is not known. A much bigger clone sits one base away, suggesting this may be a read error.

Notes on the study in general: Disease-linked clones bore a CD8+ phenotype, appearing relatively rarely in peripheral blood. Earlier authors reported some of these motif variants in reactive arthritis synovial fluid and blood. Reportedly, disease-linked clones are significantly enriched in ankylosing spondylitis patients' matched synovial fluid.

J was trimmed by 2 bases and V by 0 bases; bases with no gene match: 11. Germline CDR1 and CDR2: SGHDT and YYEEEE. The CDR3 contains 19 residues. The sequence came from a male donor with ankylosing spondylitis or in good health (not recorded which). The rearrangement uses TRBV5-6 and TRBJ2-5; the match to TRBD2 covers 12 bases. What was sequenced was blood, either unsorted or a sorted T cell fraction (not recorded which). CDR3 in DNA: TGTGCCAGCAGCTTGGCCTGGACTAGCGGGGCACTGGGGCAAGAGACCCAGTACTTC. Amino acids: CASSLAWTSGALGQETQYF. The full variable domain, rest sourced from reference TRBV5-6 and TRBJ2-5, is DAGVTQSPTHLIKTRGQQVTLRCSPKSGHDTVSWYQQALGQGPQFIFQYYEEEERQRGNFPDRFSGHQFPNYSSELNVNALLLGDSALYLCASSLAWTSGALGQETQYFGPGTRLLVL.